The rows below give T cell receptor beta chains drawn from one sample of a study of T cell responses to AZD1222 COVID-19 vaccine. This table comes from immunoSEQ multiplex PCR, and its TCRdb copy is limited to in-frame clones, with some not included. The table shows approximately 120,000 clones, with around 90% occurring only once. This sample comprised peripheral blood, obtained on day 0 of AZD1222 vaccination. The origin of the receptors is an adult in good health. CDR3s include the opening cysteine and the closing phenylalanine or tryptophan. A D gene is named only where the DNA matches it firmly. Size is omitted from some rows. Given values are once, few, many or a class for expanded clones.

j_call: TRBJ1-5; clone_size: .; d_call: .; v_call: TRBV5-4; cdr3_nt: TGTGCCAGCAGTACGGACAGTCGCCAGCCCCAGCATTTT; cdr3_aa: CASSTDSRQPQHF
j_call: TRBJ2-1; clone_size: .; d_call: TRBD2; v_call: TRBV3-1/TRBV3-2; cdr3_nt: TGTGCCAGCAGCCCCCAAGCGGGGAACTACAATGAGCAGTTCTTC; cdr3_aa: CASSPQAGNYNEQFF
j_call: TRBJ2-1; clone_size: .; d_call: TRBD1; v_call: TRBV5-1; cdr3_nt: TGCGCCAGCAAGCCCGGGACAGGGGATTACAATGAGCAGTTCTTC; cdr3_aa: CASKPGTGDYNEQFF
j_call: TRBJ2-3; clone_size: once; d_call: .; v_call: TRBV5-4; cdr3_nt: TGTGCCAGCAGCTACCTTGGGGCTGGCACAGATACGCAGTATTTT; cdr3_aa: CASSYLGAGTDTQYF
j_call: TRBJ2-7; clone_size: .; d_call: TRBD1; v_call: TRBV7-2; cdr3_nt: TGTGCCAGCAGCGCCCAGCCGGGACAGGGGGCTTACGAGCAGTACTTC; cdr3_aa: CASSAQPGQGAYEQYF
j_call: TRBJ2-7; clone_size: .; d_call: .; v_call: TRBV27; cdr3_nt: TGTGCCAGCAGTTTTGGCTACGAGCAGTACTTC; cdr3_aa: CASSFGYEQYF
j_call: TRBJ1-1; clone_size: .; d_call: TRBD1; v_call: TRBV11-2; cdr3_nt: TGTGCCAGCAGCTCTACTCCAACAGGGGTGAAGACTGAAGCTTTCTTT; cdr3_aa: CASSSTPTGVKTEAFF
j_call: TRBJ1-1; clone_size: once; d_call: .; v_call: TRBV7-2; cdr3_nt: TGTGCCAGCAAGATCTTGGGGTTCGGCGCTGAAGCTTTCTTT; cdr3_aa: CASKILGFGAEAFF
j_call: TRBJ1-4; clone_size: .; d_call: .; v_call: TRBV28; cdr3_nt: TGTGCCAGCAGCGTCACAGGGAAACAAAATGAAAAACTGTTTTTT; cdr3_aa: CASSVTGKQNEKLFF
j_call: TRBJ2-3; clone_size: once; d_call: TRBD2; v_call: TRBV9; cdr3_nt: TGTGCCAGCAGCGTAGGGGCTAGCGGCCTCACAGATACGCAGTATTTT; cdr3_aa: CASSVGASGLTDTQYF
j_call: TRBJ1-4; clone_size: .; d_call: .; v_call: TRBV30; cdr3_nt: TGTGCCTGGAGGGGAATATTTGCAACTAATGAAAAACTGTTTTTT; cdr3_aa: CAWRGIFATNEKLFF
j_call: TRBJ2-5; clone_size: .; d_call: .; v_call: TRBV2; cdr3_nt: TGTGCCAGCAGTGAAGCCAGGTACCAAGAGACCCAGTACTTC; cdr3_aa: CASSEARYQETQYF
j_call: TRBJ2-1; clone_size: .; d_call: .; v_call: TRBV19; cdr3_nt: TGTGCCAGTGCGGGGGCCTCGCGGGACGAGCAGTTCTTC; cdr3_aa: CASAGASRDEQFF
j_call: TRBJ2-2; clone_size: .; d_call: TRBD1; v_call: TRBV7-2; cdr3_nt: TGTGCCAGCAGCTCCCTGGACAGGGGAATCGGCGGGGAGCTGTTTTTT; cdr3_aa: CASSSLDRGIGGELFF
j_call: TRBJ2-2; clone_size: .; d_call: TRBD2; v_call: TRBV19; cdr3_nt: TGTGCCAGTAGCCGCTTGACTAGCGGAAACACCGGGGAGCTGTTTTTT; cdr3_aa: CASSRLTSGNTGELFF
j_call: TRBJ1-5; clone_size: once; d_call: .; v_call: TRBV6-2/TRBV6-3; cdr3_nt: TGTGCCAGCAGTTACGGTTGGGGTTCTCAGCCCCAGCATTTT; cdr3_aa: CASSYGWGSQPQHF
j_call: TRBJ1-2; clone_size: .; d_call: .; v_call: TRBV2; cdr3_nt: TGTGCCAGCAGTGAAGCCGGGACATACCACTACACCTTC; cdr3_aa: CASSEAGTYHYTF
j_call: TRBJ1-3; clone_size: .; d_call: .; v_call: TRBV10-1; cdr3_nt: TGCGCCAGCATCACCTCCATAGTGTCCGGAAACACCATATATTTT; cdr3_aa: CASITSIVSGNTIYF
j_call: TRBJ2-7; clone_size: once; d_call: .; v_call: TRBV5-1; cdr3_nt: TGCGCCAGCAGCTTGGCGCAGGGGAGGGTAAGCGAGCAGTACTTC; cdr3_aa: CASSLAQGRVSEQYF
j_call: TRBJ1-5; clone_size: .; d_call: .; v_call: TRBV6-4; cdr3_nt: TGTGCCAGACGGACCGTACCCCTGGGGGGGCCGAAGAGCAATCAGCCCCAGCATTTT; cdr3_aa: CARRTVPLGGPKSNQPQHF
j_call: TRBJ2-7; clone_size: .; d_call: .; v_call: TRBV19; cdr3_nt: TGTGCCAGTAGGGCCCAGGGAAATGGCGAGCAGTACTTC; cdr3_aa: CASRAQGNGEQYF
j_call: TRBJ1-6; clone_size: .; d_call: .; v_call: TRBV18; cdr3_nt: TGTGCCAGCTCACCACCGGGATCTCAAGCCCGCGGTTCACCCCTCCACTTT; cdr3_aa: CASSPPGSQARGSPLHF
j_call: TRBJ1-3; clone_size: few; d_call: .; v_call: TRBV4-1; cdr3_nt: TGCGCCAGCAGCCAAGACGATTTTTCGGGAAACACCATATATTTT; cdr3_aa: CASSQDDFSGNTIYF
j_call: TRBJ2-1; clone_size: .; d_call: .; v_call: TRBV9; cdr3_nt: TGTGCCAGCTCCGGTGGGGGGGGCAGTAAGTTCAATGAGCAGTTCTTC; cdr3_aa: CASSGGGGSKFNEQFF
j_call: TRBJ2-5; clone_size: .; d_call: .; v_call: TRBV5-1; cdr3_nt: TGCGCCAGCAGCTGGACCCCAGAGACCCAGTACTTC; cdr3_aa: CASSWTPETQYF
j_call: TRBJ1-1; clone_size: .; d_call: .; v_call: TRBV6-2/TRBV6-3; cdr3_nt: TGTGCCAGCAGTTTTGAGTGGGGGAACACTGAAGCTTTCTTT; cdr3_aa: CASSFEWGNTEAFF
j_call: TRBJ1-5; clone_size: .; d_call: TRBD1; v_call: TRBV12-3/TRBV12-4; cdr3_nt: TGTGCCAGCAGTGGGACAGGGGGCCCGCCCCAGCATTTT; cdr3_aa: CASSGTGGPPQHF
j_call: TRBJ1-5; clone_size: .; d_call: .; v_call: TRBV3-1/TRBV3-2; cdr3_nt: TGTGCCAGCAGCCGCCAACCCGACGCCCCGGAGCATTTT; cdr3_aa: CASSRQPDAPEHF
j_call: TRBJ1-1; clone_size: .; d_call: .; v_call: TRBV3-1/TRBV3-2; cdr3_nt: TGTGCCTCGGGTTCTATGAACACTGAAGCTTTCTTT; cdr3_aa: CASGSMNTEAFF
j_call: TRBJ1-5; clone_size: .; d_call: .; v_call: TRBV18; cdr3_nt: TGTGCCAGCTCACCCCTCGACGGTGCTCAGCCCCAGCATTTT; cdr3_aa: CASSPLDGAQPQHF
j_call: TRBJ2-3; clone_size: .; d_call: .; v_call: TRBV28; cdr3_nt: TGTGCCAGCAGTTCCCGCCCAACTCCAGATACGCAGTATTTT; cdr3_aa: CASSSRPTPDTQYF
j_call: TRBJ1-3; clone_size: .; d_call: .; v_call: TRBV3-1/TRBV3-2; cdr3_nt: TGTGCCAGCAGCCAGGGCTCCTCTGGAAACACCATATATTTT; cdr3_aa: CASSQGSSGNTIYF
j_call: TRBJ2-1; clone_size: .; d_call: TRBD2; v_call: TRBV30; cdr3_nt: TGTGCCTGGAGTTCCGACTCGACCCTAGCGGGGGGGAGGGCCTACAATGAGCAGTTCTTC; cdr3_aa: CAWSSDSTLAGGRAYNEQFF
j_call: TRBJ2-7; clone_size: .; d_call: TRBD2; v_call: TRBV9; cdr3_nt: TGTGCCAGCAGGTCGGGAGCGGGAGTATCATACGAGCAGTACTTC; cdr3_aa: CASRSGAGVSYEQYF
j_call: TRBJ2-1; clone_size: .; d_call: .; v_call: TRBV7-8; cdr3_nt: TGTGCCAGCAGCTTAATCGGGTCTATCAGTGGGTTCTTC; cdr3_aa: CASSLIGSISGFF
j_call: TRBJ1-6; clone_size: .; d_call: .; v_call: TRBV5-6; cdr3_nt: TGTGCCAGCAGCCTTCCCCCCAATTCACCCCTCCACTTT; cdr3_aa: CASSLPPNSPLHF
j_call: TRBJ1-5; clone_size: .; d_call: .; v_call: TRBV6-5; cdr3_nt: TGTGCCAGCAGCCCCTCCGGGTCGTATCAGCCCCAGCATTTT; cdr3_aa: CASSPSGSYQPQHF
j_call: TRBJ1-4; clone_size: .; d_call: .; v_call: TRBV3-1/TRBV3-2; cdr3_nt: TGTGCCAGCAGCGGGCAGACTAATGAAAAACTGTTTTTT; cdr3_aa: CASSGQTNEKLFF
j_call: TRBJ1-5; clone_size: .; d_call: .; v_call: TRBV6-1; cdr3_nt: TGTGCCAGCAACGCGGATCCCCAGCATTTT; cdr3_aa: CASNADPQHF
j_call: TRBJ2-4; clone_size: once; d_call: TRBD2; v_call: TRBV18; cdr3_nt: TGTGCCAGCTCACCACCTAGCGGGGGCCTTCAGGTCTTC; cdr3_aa: CASSPPSGGLQVF
j_call: TRBJ2-5; clone_size: .; d_call: TRBD2; v_call: TRBV6-5; cdr3_nt: TGTGCCAGCAGGGCAGCGGGGGCCCTTCGGGAGACCCAGTACTTC; cdr3_aa: CASRAAGALRETQYF
j_call: TRBJ2-2; clone_size: .; d_call: .; v_call: TRBV6-1; cdr3_nt: TGTGCCAGCAGTGAGATGGGCAGACACACCGGGGAGCTGTTTTTT; cdr3_aa: CASSEMGRHTGELFF
j_call: TRBJ1-4; clone_size: .; d_call: TRBD1; v_call: TRBV7-8; cdr3_nt: TGTGCCAGCAGCTTAGACAGGGGTTTACGGGAAAAACTGTTTTTT; cdr3_aa: CASSLDRGLREKLFF
j_call: TRBJ1-5; clone_size: .; d_call: .; v_call: TRBV5-1; cdr3_nt: TGCGCCAGCAGCATACAGGGTAATAGCAATCAGCCCCAGCATTTT; cdr3_aa: CASSIQGNSNQPQHF
j_call: TRBJ1-4; clone_size: .; d_call: .; v_call: TRBV28; cdr3_nt: TGTGCCAGCAGGACGGGAGGGAGAGATGAAAAACTGTTTTTT; cdr3_aa: CASRTGGRDEKLFF
j_call: TRBJ2-7; clone_size: .; d_call: .; v_call: TRBV20-1; cdr3_nt: TGCAGTGCTAGTTCAGCGACTGAAGCATCCTACGAGCAGTACTTC; cdr3_aa: CSASSATEASYEQYF
j_call: TRBJ1-4; clone_size: .; d_call: .; v_call: TRBV30; cdr3_nt: TGTGCCTGGAACAGGGTAGTTACTGAAAAACTGTTTTTT; cdr3_aa: CAWNRVVTEKLFF
j_call: TRBJ2-5; clone_size: .; d_call: TRBD1; v_call: TRBV28; cdr3_nt: TGTGCCAGCAGTTTATACCCTCCGGGACAGCAAGAGACCCAGTACTTC; cdr3_aa: CASSLYPPGQQETQYF
j_call: TRBJ1-3; clone_size: once; d_call: TRBD1; v_call: TRBV27; cdr3_nt: TGTGCCAGCAGGAGCCTTGGGGACAGGGGGCCGAGCTCTGGAAACACCATATATTTT; cdr3_aa: CASRSLGDRGPSSGNTIYF
j_call: TRBJ1-1; clone_size: .; d_call: .; v_call: TRBV19; cdr3_nt: TGTGCCAGTAGTATTACGGGCGTGCGGGGGTCGGGGGCTTTCTTT; cdr3_aa: CASSITGVRGSGAFF
j_call: TRBJ2-2; clone_size: .; d_call: TRBD1; v_call: TRBV30; cdr3_nt: TGTGCCTGGAGTGACGACAGGGGTTTCGGGGAGCTGTTTTTT; cdr3_aa: CAWSDDRGFGELFF
j_call: TRBJ2-3; clone_size: .; d_call: TRBD2; v_call: TRBV4-2; cdr3_nt: TGTGCCAGCAGCCAAGTGGGGGGGGTCGGGGCAGATACGCAGTATTTT; cdr3_aa: CASSQVGGVGADTQYF
j_call: TRBJ1-6; clone_size: .; d_call: .; v_call: TRBV6-9; cdr3_nt: TGTGCCAGGGGGGAAGACAGCTCCTATAATTCACCCCTCCACTTT; cdr3_aa: CARGEDSSYNSPLHF
j_call: TRBJ1-3; clone_size: .; d_call: .; v_call: TRBV16; cdr3_nt: TGTGCCAGCACCCAGGGCTCTGGAAACACCATATATTTT; cdr3_aa: CASTQGSGNTIYF
j_call: TRBJ2-7; clone_size: once; d_call: .; v_call: TRBV15; cdr3_nt: TGTGCCACCAGCAGAGGGCCCGCCGGCGAGCAGTACTTC; cdr3_aa: CATSRGPAGEQYF
j_call: TRBJ2-7; clone_size: .; d_call: .; v_call: TRBV27; cdr3_nt: TGTGCCAGCAGTTCGGGGGACGGCGATTACGAGCAGTACTTC; cdr3_aa: CASSSGDGDYEQYF
j_call: TRBJ2-1; clone_size: .; d_call: .; v_call: TRBV29-1; cdr3_nt: TGCAGCGAGAGCAGGGACGGCGAGCAGTTCTTC; cdr3_aa: CSESRDGEQFF
j_call: TRBJ1-3; clone_size: .; d_call: .; v_call: TRBV4-2; cdr3_nt: TGTGCCAGCAGCCCAGCAGTTCTCGGAAACACCATATATTTT; cdr3_aa: CASSPAVLGNTIYF
j_call: TRBJ1-1; clone_size: .; d_call: .; v_call: TRBV20-1; cdr3_nt: TGCAGTGCTAGTAGTAGGGGTAAGCACACTGAAGCTTTCTTT; cdr3_aa: CSASSRGKHTEAFF
j_call: TRBJ2-4; clone_size: .; d_call: .; v_call: TRBV30; cdr3_nt: TGTGCCTGGAGCGCGAGCCTAGCCAAAAACATTCAGTACTTC; cdr3_aa: CAWSASLAKNIQYF